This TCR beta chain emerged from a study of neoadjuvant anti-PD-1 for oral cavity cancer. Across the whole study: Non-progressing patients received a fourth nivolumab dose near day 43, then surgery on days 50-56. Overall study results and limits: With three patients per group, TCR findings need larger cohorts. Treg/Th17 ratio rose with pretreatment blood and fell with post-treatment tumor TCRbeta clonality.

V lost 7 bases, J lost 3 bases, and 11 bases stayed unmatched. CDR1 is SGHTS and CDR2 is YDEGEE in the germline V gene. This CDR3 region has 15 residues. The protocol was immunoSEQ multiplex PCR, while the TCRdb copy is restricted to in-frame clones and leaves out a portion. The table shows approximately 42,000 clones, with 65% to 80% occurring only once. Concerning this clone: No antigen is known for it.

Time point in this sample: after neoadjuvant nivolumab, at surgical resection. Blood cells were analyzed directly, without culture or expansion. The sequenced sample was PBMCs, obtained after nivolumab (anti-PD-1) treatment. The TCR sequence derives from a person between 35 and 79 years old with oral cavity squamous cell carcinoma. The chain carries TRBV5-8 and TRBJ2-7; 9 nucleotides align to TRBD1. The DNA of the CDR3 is TGTGCCAGCCGCCTGGGACAGGGAGAATTCTACGAGCAGTACTTC. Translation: CASRLGQGEFYEQYF. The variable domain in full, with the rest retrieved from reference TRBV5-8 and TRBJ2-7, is EAGVTQSPTHLIKTRGQQATLRCSPISGHTSVYWYQQALGLGLQFLLWYDEGEERNRGNFPPRFSGRQFPNYSSELNVNALELEDSALYLCASRLGQGEFYEQYFGPGTRLTVT.